This T cell receptor beta chain was documented in a study of blood T cell repertoires in COVID-19. On the study more broadly: Italy, Spain and the United States were the sources of the convalescent and acute COVID-19 samples. Nucleic acid was either cDNA or gDNA, and it came from T cells, B-cell-depleted T cells, or PBMCs.

This CDR3 is built from 14 residues. CDR1 KGHDR and CDR2 SFDVKD come from the germline V gene. Unmatched junction bases numbered 3, after V lost 1 base and J lost 7 bases. Original processing notes: Amplification from reference gene primers served as the basis for estimated nucleated cell counts. Sequencing used immunoSEQ multiplex PCR; TCRdb keeps in-frame clones, though not all of them. V and J calls and clone size are copied from that table; D and trimming were computed from the DNA. This sample has around 100,000 clones, with over 75% found just once. The sequence was obtained from a man in his sixties or seventies with active or convalescent COVID-19. The rearrangement links TRBV24-1 to TRBJ2-4, with 7 bases that match TRBD1. The sequenced sample was peripheral blood. In DNA form, the CDR3 reads TGTGCCACCAGTGATTTTAGGGACAGTAACATTCAGTACTTC. This sequence encodes CATSDFRDSNIQYF.